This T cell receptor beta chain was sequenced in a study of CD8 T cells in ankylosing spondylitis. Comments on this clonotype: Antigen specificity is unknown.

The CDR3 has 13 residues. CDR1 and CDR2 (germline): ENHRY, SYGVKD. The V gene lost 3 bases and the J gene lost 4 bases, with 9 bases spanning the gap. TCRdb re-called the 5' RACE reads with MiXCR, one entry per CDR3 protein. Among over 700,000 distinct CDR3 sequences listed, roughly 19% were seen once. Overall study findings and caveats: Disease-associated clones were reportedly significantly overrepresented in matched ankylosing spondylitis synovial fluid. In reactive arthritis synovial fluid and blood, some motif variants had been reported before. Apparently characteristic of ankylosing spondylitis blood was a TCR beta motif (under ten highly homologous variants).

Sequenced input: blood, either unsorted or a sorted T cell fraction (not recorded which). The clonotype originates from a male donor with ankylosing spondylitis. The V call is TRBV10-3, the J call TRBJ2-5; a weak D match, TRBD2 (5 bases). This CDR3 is CAISDGVGETQYF. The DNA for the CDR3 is TGTGCCATCAGTGACGGGGTAGGAGAGACCCAGTACTTC.